Listed here are 9 T cell receptor beta chains from one sample, sequenced in a study of CD8 T cells in Susac syndrome. cDNA came from around 0.5 to 1 ug RNA primed by random hexamers. One entry per CDR3 protein, called by TCRdb with MiXCR from the immunoSEQ multiplex PCR reads. The data show roughly 200,000 distinct CDR3 sequences, with around 95% seen just once and about 0.15% held by the top ten. Specimen: CD8+ T cells from PBMCs. These receptors all come from a human donor with multiple sclerosis.

The gene calls are TRBV29-1 and TRBJ1-2; 7 nucleotides line up with TRBD1. The CDR3 spans 12 residues. J gave up 6 bases and V 6 bases, and 7 bases lay outside the gene matches. In germline, CDR1 is SQVTM, CDR2 ANQGSEA. The CDR3 nucleotides are TGCAGCGTCCCCGACAGGGCTGATGGCTACACCTTC. Translated, it gives CSVPDRADGYTF.

The chain recombines TRBV2 with TRBJ2-7; D remains unclear. The CDR3 is 12 residues long. With 1 base removed from V and 3 bases from J, the gap between germline ends came to 4 bases. Germline CDR1 reads SNHLY; CDR2 reads FYNNEI. The CDR3 sequence is CASSEENYEQYF. CDR3 sequence (DNA): TGTGCCAGCAGTGAAGAGAACTACGAGCAGTACTTC. Using reference TRBV2 and TRBJ2-7 for the parts outside the CDR3, the full variable domain is EPEVTQTPSHQVTQMGQEVILRCVPISNHLYFYWYRQILGQKVEFLVSFYNNEISEKSEIFDDQFSVERPDGSNFTLKIRSTKLEDSAMYFCASSEENYEQYFGPGTRLTVT.

The DNA of the CDR3 is TGTGCCAGCTCGATGAACAGAGACTACGAGCAGTACTTC. Amino acids: CASSMNRDYEQYF. The V call is TRBV2, the J call TRBJ2-7; D is undetermined. CDR1 is SNHLY, CDR2 FYNNEI, per germline. This CDR3 is 13 amino acids long. V was trimmed by 8 bases and J by 3 bases, leaving 14 bases between them.

This rearrangement joins TRBV27 to TRBJ1-1; D may be TRBD1 (5 bases). V lost 3 bases, J lost 5 bases, and 16 bases lay in between. The CDR3 is 15 amino acids. CDR1 and CDR2 (germline): MNHEY, SMNVEV (reference sequence). CDR3 nucleotides: TGTGCCAGCAGTTTGGGCGGACGGGGGGGTACTGAAGCTTTCTTT. Its translation is CASSLGGRGGTEAFF.

The rearrangement links TRBV9 to TRBJ1-5; D is ambiguous. The germline V gene has CDR1 SGDLS and CDR2 YYNGEE. This CDR3 is built from 15 residues. The V and J ends lost 3 bases and 2 bases respectively, with 12 bases between them. CDR3 sequence: CASSEGGGRNQPQHF. The CDR3 region has the DNA TGTGCCAGCAGCGAGGGAGGAGGGCGCAATCAGCCCCAGCATTTT.

V and J are TRBV20-1 and TRBJ2-7, with a weak D call TRBD1 (5 bases). Looked up from germline, CDR1 is DFQATT and CDR2 is SNEGSKA (reference sequence). The CDR3 length is 11 residues. The CDR3 DNA reads as TGCAATGGGGCCCCGCGCTACGAGCAGTACTTC. It specifies CNGAPRYEQYF.

The count of this clonotype is one. The chain has TRBV2 and TRBJ2-7; weak D call: TRBD2 (6 bases). The V end lost 7 bases, the J end lost 0 bases, and 10 bases lay between the germline ends. Germline loops: CDR1 SNHLY, CDR2 FYNNEI. CDR3 length equals 13 residues. The CDR3, as DNA: TGTGCCAGCAAGGACGGGAGCTCCTACGAGCAGTACTTC. It is translated as CASKDGSSYEQYF. The full variable domain, its missing parts supplied by reference TRBV2 and TRBJ2-7, is EPEVTQTPSHQVTQMGQEVILRCVPISNHLYFYWYRQILGQKVEFLVSFYNNEISEKSEIFDDQFSVERPDGSNFTLKIRSTKLEDSAMYFCASKDGSSYEQYFGPGTRLTVT.

This chain links TRBV20-1 with TRBJ1-2, with TRBD1 matching 10 bases. The V gene's germline CDR1 is DFQATT and CDR2 SNEGSKA (reference sequence). This CDR3 has 12 amino acids. Unmatched junction bases numbered 5, after V lost 6 bases and J lost 7 bases. This chain's CDR3 is CSADRGSGGYTF. The DNA of the CDR3 is TGCAGTGCGGACAGGGGGTCCGGTGGCTACACCTTC.

This rearrangement joins TRBV27 to TRBJ1-2; D unclear. V was trimmed by 8 bases and J by 1 base, leaving 8 bases between them. This CDR3 is 12 amino acids long. The germline gives CDR1 MNHEY, CDR2 SMNVEV (reference sequence). CDR3 sequence reads: CASRTDNYGYTF. The CDR3 DNA reads TGTGCCAGCCGGACGGATAACTATGGCTACACCTTC.